The clone carrying this TCR beta chain has more than one count but fewer than ten. The antigen remains unidentified. One end of the junction does not line up with germline, which may come from a read error. This sample stems from a study of identifying expanded T cells in peripheral blood. General study points: Technical replicates showed roughly 1.2 changed clones; about two weeks roughly 16; four weeks 19.

Method: immunoSEQ multiplex PCR; TCRdb's copy keeps in-frame clones and lacks some. The table lists under 150,000 clones, about 80% of them singletons, with less than 4% in the top ten. The sample comprised blood. The TCR sequence derives from a person between 18 and 75 years old in good health.

CDR3 region: CASSLFDFNSPLHF. DNA for the CDR3: TGTGCCAGCAGCTTATTCGACTTTAATTCACCCCTCCACTTT. J is TRBJ1-6 and V is TRBV5-3, with D unresolved. TRBV5-3 carries the ORF label, with uncertain function. There are 14 residues in the CDR3.